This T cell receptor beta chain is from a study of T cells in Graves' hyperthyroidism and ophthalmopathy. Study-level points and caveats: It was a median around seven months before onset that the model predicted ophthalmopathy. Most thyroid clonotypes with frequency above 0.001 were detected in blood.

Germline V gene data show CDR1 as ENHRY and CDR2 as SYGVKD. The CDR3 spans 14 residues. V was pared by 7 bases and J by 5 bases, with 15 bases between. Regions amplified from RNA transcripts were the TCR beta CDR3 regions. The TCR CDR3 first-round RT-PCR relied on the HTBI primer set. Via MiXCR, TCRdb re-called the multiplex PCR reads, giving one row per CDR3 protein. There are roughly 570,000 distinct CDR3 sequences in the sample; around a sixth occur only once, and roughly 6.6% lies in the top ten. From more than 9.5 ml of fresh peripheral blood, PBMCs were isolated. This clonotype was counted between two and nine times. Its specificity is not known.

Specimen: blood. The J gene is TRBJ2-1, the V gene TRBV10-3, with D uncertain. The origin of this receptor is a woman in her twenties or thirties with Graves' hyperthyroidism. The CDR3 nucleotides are TGTGCCATCACTGGACGGTGGTTAGACAATGAGCAGTTCTTC. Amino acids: CAITGRWLDNEQFF.